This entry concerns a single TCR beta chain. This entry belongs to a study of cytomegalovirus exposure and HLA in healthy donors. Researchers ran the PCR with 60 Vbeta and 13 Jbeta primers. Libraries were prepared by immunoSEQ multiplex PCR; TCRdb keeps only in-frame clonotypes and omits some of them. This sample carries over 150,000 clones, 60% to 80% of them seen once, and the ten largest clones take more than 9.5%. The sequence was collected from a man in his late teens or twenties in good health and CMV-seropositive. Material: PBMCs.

The CDR3 is CASSVTGVEDTQYF. CDR3 in DNA: TGTGCCAGCAGTGTCACCGGGGTCGAAGATACGCAGTATTTT. This rearrangement joins TRBV27 to TRBJ2-3; D may be TRBD2 (5 bases). The germline V gene has CDR1 MNHEY and CDR2 SMNVEV (reference sequence). Trimming stripped 5 bases from V and 5 bases from J, with 14 bases between. The CDR3 spans 14 residues.